The 8 T cell receptor beta chains below all came from one sample that was sequenced in a study of CXCR3-negative and CXCR3-positive naive CD8 T cells. Libraries were UMI-labeled 5' RACE TRB cDNA. TCRdb reprocessed the 5' RACE reads and reports one entry per CDR3 protein, with no DNA. The sample includes some 6,000 distinct CDR3 sequences. Sequences were obtained from naive CXCR3- CD8+ T cells from blood. Subset specified: CD45RO-CCR7+CD27+CD95- naive CD8+ T cells lacking CXCR3 (TNR3-). The receptors were sampled from a human donor in good health. Some clones in this sample may be carry-over from other donors' samples.

This chain links TRBV12-5 with TRBJ2-1. From germline, CDR1 is LGHNT and CDR2 FRNRAP. This CDR3 comprises 15 residues. The CDR3 sequence is CASGLAYENSNEQFF.

This clonotype is called large (0.1 to 1%) based on its frequency. V usage is TRBV25-1 and J usage is TRBJ2-1. This CDR3 has 13 residues. The germline V gene encodes CDR1 MGHDK and CDR2 SYGVNS. The CDR3 region is CASSKSLYNEQFF.

The chain recombines TRBV5-6 with TRBJ2-3; the D call of TRBD2 rests on TCRdb alone, since no DNA is present to check it. The CDR3 has 16 amino acids. Germline V gene sequence: CDR1 SGHDT, CDR2 YYEEEE. The CDR3 loop is CASSPRTTGGSDTQYF.

This clonotype shows up as medium-sized by frequency. The chain uses TRBV6-6 and TRBJ1-1. Germline V gene data show CDR1 as MNHNY and CDR2 as SVGAGI (reference sequence). This CDR3 spans 14 amino acids. The CDR3 spells CASSYGKEGTEAFF.

Considering frequency, this clonotype is medium-sized (0.01 to 0.1%). V is TRBV6-6 and J is TRBJ2-7; TCRdb returns TRBD1, unconfirmable since there is no DNA. The germline V gene encodes CDR1 MNHNY and CDR2 SVGAGI (reference sequence). There are 15 residues in the CDR3. The CDR3 protein is CASSYGTSDSYEQYF.

V and J are TRBV6-6 and TRBJ1-2; TCRdb designates TRBD1, a call that cannot be tested without DNA. This CDR3 is built from 13 residues. Germline CDR1 MNHNY, CDR2 SVGAGI (reference sequence). This chain's CDR3 is CASSTGGTNGYTF.

This clonotype is medium-sized (0.01 to 0.1%) by frequency. This chain connects TRBV6-1 to TRBJ2-1; the D call of TRBD2 rests on TCRdb alone, since no DNA is present to check it. The CDR3 has 20 residues. From germline, CDR1 is MNHNS and CDR2 SASEGT. CDR3 amino acids: CASSELVLAGDRSVANEQFF.

The V gene is TRBV5-1, the J gene TRBJ2-1; TCRdb proposes TRBD1, but this gene call is untestable without DNA. CDR1 and CDR2 (germline): SGHRS, YFSETQ. The CDR3 covers 14 residues. The CDR3 spells CASSEPGGWDEQFF.